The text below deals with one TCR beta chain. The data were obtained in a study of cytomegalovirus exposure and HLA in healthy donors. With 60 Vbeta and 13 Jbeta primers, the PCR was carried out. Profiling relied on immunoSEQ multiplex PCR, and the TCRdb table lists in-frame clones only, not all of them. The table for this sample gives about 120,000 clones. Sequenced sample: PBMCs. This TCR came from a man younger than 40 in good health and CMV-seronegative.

The CDR3 sequence: CASSLQGSEAFF. As DNA, the CDR3 is TGTGCCAGCAGCTTACAGGGAAGTGAAGCTTTCTTT. The chain employs TRBV7-2 and TRBJ1-1; D might be TRBD1 (5 bases). V lost 2 bases and J 7 bases, leaving 8 bases between the germline ends. The germline CDR1 and CDR2 sequences are SGHTA and FQGNSA. This CDR3 is built from 12 residues.